This T cell receptor (beta chain) was documented in a study of Ad26.COV2.S vaccination and SARS-CoV-2 variants (dated by TCRdb to the early 2020s). About the full investigation: Donors in the vaccine arm were drawn from COV1001, a multicentre, randomized, double-blind, placebo-controlled phase I-IIa trial testing Ad26.COV2.S in healthy adults. Ad26.COV2.S was administered intramuscularly at 5 x 10^10 or 1 x 10^11 viral particles, either as a single shot or as two shots given 56 days apart. Sequencing of the TCRbeta repertoire served to evaluate the specificity and breadth of SARS-CoV-2-reactive T cell receptors following Ad26.COV2.S vaccination. A total of approximately 32 samples were included in the TCR-sequenced set, comprising around 19 Ad26.COV2.S vaccine recipients, 5 placebo recipients and 8 SARS-CoV-2 convalescent individuals. Participants in the trial were split at random into five groups of five each, receiving low-dose or high-dose Ad26.COV2.S once or twice, or else placebo on both occasions. Throughout the experiments and outcome assessment, investigators stayed blinded to trial group allocation. Overall study outcomes, separate from this receptor: It was noted by the authors that total T cell responses may have been underestimated by the TCR breadth and depth analyses. After vaccination, spike-specific CD8+ and CD4+ T cell responses were reported to show substantial breadth. Comparable non-spike TCR breadth was observed between vaccine and placebo recipients, consistent with only spike being contained in the vaccine. Compared with placebo recipients, Ad26.COV2.S recipients showed higher spike-specific TCR breadth (P = 0.0014). The study lacked the statistical power to compare responses across vaccine doses or regimens.

The sample's treatment or condition label is to be understood as: 15 to 20 received Ad26.COV2.S at low or high dose, single or two shots; about 5 received placebo; per-sample allocation not given. For vaccine and placebo recipients, repertoires were sequenced using samples collected on day 63 after the first injection. Cohort 1b enrolled around 24 adults aged 18-55 years at a single site in Boston, USA, between 29 July and 7 August 2020. Ad26.COV2.S was a replication-incompetent adenovirus type 26 vector expressing a prefusion-stabilized SARS-CoV-2 spike protein from the original Wuhan strain. The CDR3 measures 16 amino acids from cysteine to phenylalanine. The entry retains the CDR3 DNA only, 48 bases that are in frame from base 1. The junction carries 8 bases between V and J, which are trimmed by 2 bases and 0 bases respectively. For CDR1 and CDR2, the germline V gene lists MGHRA and YSYEKL. On this clone itself: Its antigen has not been determined. Base-call qualities are not available, and no considerably larger clone is one nucleotide away.

The immunoSEQ Assay was used to sequence TCRbeta CDR3 regions. After extraction, genomic DNA underwent amplification by bias-controlled multiplex PCR, followed by high-throughput sequencing. The original methods were these. To quantify the absolute abundance of every unique TCRbeta CDR3 region, sequences were collapsed and filtered. T cell fraction was estimated by normalizing TCRbeta template counts to usable DNA, which was measured by amplifying reference genes present in all nucleated cells. Repertoire TCRs were annotated as SARS-CoV-2-specific when V gene, CDR3 amino acid sequence and J gene were exactly matched to a known reactive TCR set. MIRA supplied the reference SARS-CoV-2 TCR set, which was filtered for enrichment in COVID-19-positive ImmuneCODE repertoires so that public or cross-reactive TCRs were removed. Based on the MIRA antigens, annotated TCRs were further analysed at the level of specific ORF or position within ORF. Depth was the summed frequency of annotated unique rearrangements, while breadth was defined as annotated unique rearrangements over total unique productive rearrangements. Two-sided Wilcoxon rank-sum tests were applied when comparing TCR breadth between groups. TCRdb's version of the immuneACCESS table is confined to in-frame rearrangements and falls short of the full clone set. An unresolved V gene accounts for under half of the shortfall where checked; the remainder is of unknown origin. D and trimming were read from the DNA, whereas the V and J calls and clone size are those reported in that table. The sample records about 350,000 clones, 75% to 90% of which are singletons. The ten biggest clones cover 9.5% to 12% of the sample.

This TCR was recovered from a person aged 18-60 years who received the Ad26.COV2.S COVID-19 vaccine or a placebo. The receptor chain draws on TRBV4-1 and TRBJ2-6; the D segment cannot be called with confidence. The input for sequencing was peripheral blood, taken in a trial of Ad26.COV2.S vaccine versus placebo. The CDR3 amino acid sequence is: CASSQQQRSGANVLTF. The nucleotides are TGCGCCAGCAGCCAACAGCAGCGCTCTGGGGCCAACGTCCTGACTTTC.